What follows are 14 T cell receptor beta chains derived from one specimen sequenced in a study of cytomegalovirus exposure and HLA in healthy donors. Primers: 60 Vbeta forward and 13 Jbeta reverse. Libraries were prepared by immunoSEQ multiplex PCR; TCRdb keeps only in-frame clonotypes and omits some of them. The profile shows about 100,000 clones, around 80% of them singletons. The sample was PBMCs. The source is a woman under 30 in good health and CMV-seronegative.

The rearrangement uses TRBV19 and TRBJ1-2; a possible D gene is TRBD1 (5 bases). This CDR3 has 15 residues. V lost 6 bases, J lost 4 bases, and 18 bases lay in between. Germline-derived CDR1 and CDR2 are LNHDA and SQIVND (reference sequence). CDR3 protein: CASRLRGGIGYGYTF. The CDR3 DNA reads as TGTGCCAGTAGATTAAGGGGTGGAATCGGCTATGGCTACACCTTC.

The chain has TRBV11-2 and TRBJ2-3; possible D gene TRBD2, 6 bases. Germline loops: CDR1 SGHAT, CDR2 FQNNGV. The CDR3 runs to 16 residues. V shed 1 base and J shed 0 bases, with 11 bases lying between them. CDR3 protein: CASSLVGTESTDTQYF. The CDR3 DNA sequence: TGTGCCAGCAGCTTAGTAGGGACTGAGAGCACAGATACGCAGTATTTT.

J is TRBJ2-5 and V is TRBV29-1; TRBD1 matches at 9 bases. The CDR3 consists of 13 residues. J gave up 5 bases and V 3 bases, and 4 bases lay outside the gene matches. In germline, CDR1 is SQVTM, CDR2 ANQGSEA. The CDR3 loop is CSVEGTGRETQYF. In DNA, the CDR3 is TGCAGCGTTGAGGGGACAGGGAGGGAGACCCAGTACTTC. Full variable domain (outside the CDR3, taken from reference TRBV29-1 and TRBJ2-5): SAVISQKPSRDICQRGTSLTIQCQVDSQVTMMFWYRQQPGQSLTLIATANQGSEATYESGFVIDKFPISRPNLTFSTLTVSNMSPEDSSIYLCSVEGTGRETQYFGPGTRLLVL.

The CDR3 nucleotides read TGTGCCAGCAGTTTTGCGGGACTAGCGGGGGGGGGTTACGAGCAGTACTTC. This encodes CASSFAGLAGGGYEQYF. V is TRBV28 and J is TRBJ2-7, with 16 nucleotides matching TRBD2. The germline gives CDR1 MDHEN, CDR2 SYDVKM. The CDR3 loop spans 17 amino acids. After removal of 3 bases from V and 4 bases from J, the junction contained 6 bases not matched to a gene.

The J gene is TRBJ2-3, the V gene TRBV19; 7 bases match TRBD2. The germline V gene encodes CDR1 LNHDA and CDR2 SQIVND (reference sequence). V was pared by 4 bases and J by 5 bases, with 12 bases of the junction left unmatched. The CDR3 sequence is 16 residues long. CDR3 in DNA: TGTGCCAGTAGTACGACCTCGGGGGGTATCAGAGATACGCAGTATTTT. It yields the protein CASSTTSGGIRDTQYF. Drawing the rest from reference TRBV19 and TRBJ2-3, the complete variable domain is DGGITQSPKYLFRKEGQNVTLSCEQNLNHDAMYWYRQDPGQGLRLIYYSQIVNDFQKGDIAEGYSVSREKKESFPLTVTSAQKNPTAFYLCASSTTSGGIRDTQYFGPGTRLTVL.

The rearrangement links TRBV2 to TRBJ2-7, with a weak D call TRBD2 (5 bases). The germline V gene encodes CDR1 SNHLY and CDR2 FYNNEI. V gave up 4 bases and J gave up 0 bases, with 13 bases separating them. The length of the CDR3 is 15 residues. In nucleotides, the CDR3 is TGTGCCAGCAGTGCGACCAGCGGAGTCTCCTACGAGCAGTACTTC. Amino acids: CASSATSGVSYEQYF.

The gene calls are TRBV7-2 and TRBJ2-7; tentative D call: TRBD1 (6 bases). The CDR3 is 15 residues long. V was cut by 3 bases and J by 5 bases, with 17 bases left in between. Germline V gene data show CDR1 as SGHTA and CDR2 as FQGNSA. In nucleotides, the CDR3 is TGTGCCAGCAGCTTCAGAGGGGGTAGGCAAAACGAGCAGTACTTC. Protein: CASSFRGGRQNEQYF.

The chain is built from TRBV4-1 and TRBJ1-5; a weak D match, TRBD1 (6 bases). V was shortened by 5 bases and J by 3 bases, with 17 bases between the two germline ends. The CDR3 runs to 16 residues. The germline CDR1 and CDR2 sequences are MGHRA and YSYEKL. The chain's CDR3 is CASSYLPDRPNQPQHF. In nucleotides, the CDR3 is TGCGCCAGCAGCTACCTGCCGGACAGACCCAATCAGCCCCAGCATTTT.

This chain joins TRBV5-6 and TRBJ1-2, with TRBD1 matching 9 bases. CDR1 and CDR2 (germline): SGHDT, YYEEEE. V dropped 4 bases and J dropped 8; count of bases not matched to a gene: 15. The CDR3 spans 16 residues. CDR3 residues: CASSQRPQGALGGYTF. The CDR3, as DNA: TGTGCCAGCAGCCAGCGCCCACAGGGGGCGCTTGGAGGCTACACCTTC.

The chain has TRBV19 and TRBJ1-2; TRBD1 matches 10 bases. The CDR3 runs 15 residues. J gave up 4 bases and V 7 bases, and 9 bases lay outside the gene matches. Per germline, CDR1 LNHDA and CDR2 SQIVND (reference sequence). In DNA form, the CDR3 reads TGTGCCAGTATCCCACGGACAGGGGGAATCTATGGCTACACCTTC. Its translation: CASIPRTGGIYGYTF.

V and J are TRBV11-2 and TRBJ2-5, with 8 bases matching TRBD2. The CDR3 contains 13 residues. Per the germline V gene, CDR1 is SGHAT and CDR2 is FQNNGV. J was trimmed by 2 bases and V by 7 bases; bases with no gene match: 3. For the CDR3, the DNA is TGTGCCAGCAATCGCGGGGGGCAAGAGACCCAGTACTTC. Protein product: CASNRGGQETQYF.

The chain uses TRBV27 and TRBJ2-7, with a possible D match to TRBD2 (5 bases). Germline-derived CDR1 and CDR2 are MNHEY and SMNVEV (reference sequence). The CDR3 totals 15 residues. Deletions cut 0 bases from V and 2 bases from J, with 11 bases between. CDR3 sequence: CASSLSRVGTYEQYF. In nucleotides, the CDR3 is TGTGCCAGCAGTTTATCGCGGGTGGGGACCTACGAGCAGTACTTC.

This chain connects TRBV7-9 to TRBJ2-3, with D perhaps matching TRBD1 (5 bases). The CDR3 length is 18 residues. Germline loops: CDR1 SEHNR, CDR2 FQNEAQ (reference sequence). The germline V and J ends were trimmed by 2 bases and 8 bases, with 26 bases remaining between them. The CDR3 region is CASSLQPQFSGVQGTQYF. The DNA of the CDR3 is TGTGCCAGCAGCTTACAGCCGCAGTTTAGTGGAGTTCAGGGTACGCAGTATTTT. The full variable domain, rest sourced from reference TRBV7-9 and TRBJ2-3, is DTGVSQNPRHKITKRGQNVTFRCDPISEHNRLYWYRQTLGQGPEFLTYFQNEAQLEKSRLLSDRFSAERPKGSFSTLEIQRTEQGDSAMYLCASSLQPQFSGVQGTQYFGPGTRLTVL.

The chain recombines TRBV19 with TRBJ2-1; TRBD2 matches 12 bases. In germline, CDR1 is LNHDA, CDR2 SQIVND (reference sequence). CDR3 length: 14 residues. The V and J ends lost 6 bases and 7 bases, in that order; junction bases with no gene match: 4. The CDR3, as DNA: TGTGCCAGTAGGACTAGCGGGAGTAAAAATGAGCAGTTCTTC. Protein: CASRTSGSKNEQFF.